The 25 T cell receptor beta chains given below trace back to one sample, sequenced in a study of T cell responses to AZD1222 COVID-19 vaccine. Sequencing was performed with immunoSEQ multiplex PCR; in TCRdb, only in-frame clones are kept and a portion is missing. The sample consists of 95,000 to 110,000 clones, approximately 90% of them appearing once. Sequenced here: peripheral blood, sampled on day 0 of AZD1222 vaccination. The receptors stem from an adult in good health.

The CDR3 here is CASSFQRSYEQYF. CDR3 nucleotide sequence: TGTGCCAGCAGCTTCCAGCGTTCCTACGAGCAGTACTTC. The chain recombines TRBV7-2 with TRBJ2-7, with unresolved D. Trimming stripped 3 bases from V and 1 base from J, with 7 bases between. The CDR3 contains 13 residues. The germline V gene has CDR1 SGHTA and CDR2 FQGNSA.

The chain employs TRBV7-6 and TRBJ1-2; the D gene is possibly TRBD1 (5 bases). The V and J ends lost 5 bases and 8 bases respectively, with 15 bases between them. CDR1 and CDR2 from the germline V gene are SGHVS and FNYEAQ. The CDR3 totals 13 residues. The CDR3 sequence is CASSPGQGYGYTF. The CDR3 DNA reads TGTGCCAGCAGCCCTGGTCAGGGTTACGGCTACACCTTC.

The chain uses TRBV18 and TRBJ1-1, with 12 positions matching TRBD1. V was clipped by 4 bases and J by 1 base; unmatched bases: 13. CDR1 is KGHSH and CDR2 is LQKENI in the germline V gene. The CDR3 is 19 amino acids. CDR3 residues: CASSLVGAGQGAENTEAFF. The DNA of the CDR3 is TGTGCCAGCTCACTCGTAGGGGCGGGACAGGGGGCTGAGAACACTGAAGCTTTCTTT.

The genes are TRBV10-3 and TRBJ2-1; D possibly corresponds to TRBD1 (6 bases). The germline CDR1 and CDR2 sequences are ENHRY and SYGVKD. V gave up 6 bases and J gave up 8 bases, with 14 bases separating them. The CDR3 totals 13 residues. This CDR3 reads CAIRPRGLDEQFF. CDR3 bases: TGTGCCATCAGGCCCAGGGGCCTGGATGAGCAGTTCTTC.

The chain carries TRBV5-4 and TRBJ1-5; TRBD1 might be the D (5 bases). This CDR3 spans 17 amino acids. Trimming cost V 0 bases and J 3 bases, with 16 bases left between them. Germline values: CDR1 SGHNT, CDR2 YYREEE (reference sequence). For the CDR3, the DNA is TGTGCCAGCAGCTTGGGACCCCTTGGACATCCCAATCAGCCCCAGCATTTT. Its translation: CASSLGPLGHPNQPQHF.

The chain couples TRBV6-9 to TRBJ1-1; TRBD1 agrees at 10 bases. Unmatched junction bases numbered 5, after V lost 1 base and J lost 3 bases. This CDR3 has 16 residues. Germline assignment: CDR1 MNHGY and CDR2 SVAAGI. The CDR3 loop is CASSYYRGTGDTEAFF. Written as DNA, the CDR3 is TGTGCCAGCAGTTATTATAGGGGGACAGGGGACACTGAAGCTTTCTTT.

The rearrangement links TRBV25-1 to TRBJ2-5; D tentatively reads TRBD1 or TRBD2 (5 bases each). V dropped 6 bases and J dropped 4 bases, with 24 bases sitting between them. The CDR3 sequence is 17 residues long. Germline V gives CDR1 MGHDK, CDR2 SYGVNS. The CDR3 nucleotides read TGTGCCAGCAGCGATAAGAGGGACCCCGCTAGAGGAGAGACCCAGTACTTC. Translating it yields CASSDKRDPARGETQYF. The full variable domain, with the rest looked up from reference TRBV25-1 and TRBJ2-5, is EADIYQTPRYLVIGTGKKITLECSQTMGHDKMYWYQQDPGMELHLIHYSYGVNSTEKGDLSSESTVSRIRTEHFPLTLESARPSHTSQYLCASSDKRDPARGETQYFGPGTRLLVL.

The genes are TRBV6-6 and TRBJ2-7; TRBD1 matches 7 bases. The V and J ends lost 5 bases and 7 bases, in that order; junction bases with no gene match: 11. The CDR3 sequence is 14 residues long. Germline CDR1 is MNHNY and CDR2 is SVGAGI (reference sequence). CDR3 nucleotide sequence: TGTGCCAGCAGTACCCTAGACAGGGTGGGAGAGCAGTACTTC. This translates into CASSTLDRVGEQYF.

The CDR3 region is CASRFLEHNEQFF. The CDR3 bases are TGCGCCAGCAGATTCCTAGAGCACAATGAGCAGTTCTTC. The J gene is TRBJ2-1, the V gene TRBV5-1; no clear D gene. V shed 5 bases and J shed 5 bases, with 11 bases lying between them. The CDR3 is made up of 13 amino acids. Germline CDR1 and CDR2: SGHRS and YFSETQ.

The rearrangement uses TRBV3-1 (or the pseudogene TRBV3-2) and TRBJ2-1; 13 bases map to TRBD2. The CDR3 contains 19 residues. Germline lookup yields CDR1 LGHDT and CDR2 YNNKEL (reference sequence). V gave up 1 base and J gave up 5 bases; unmatched junction bases: 11. CDR3 in amino acids: CASSQVTSGRFKVHNEQFF. DNA for the CDR3: TGTGCCAGCAGCCAAGTGACTAGCGGGAGGTTTAAGGTCCACAATGAGCAGTTCTTC.

J is TRBJ1-1 and V is TRBV12-3 or TRBV12-4; D is unresolved. The CDR3 totals 12 residues. Between the trimmed V and J ends, which lost 3 bases and 7 bases, there was a span of 9 bases. CDR3 region: CASSLEGIEAFF. Written as DNA, the CDR3 is TGTGCCAGCAGTTTGGAAGGTATTGAAGCTTTCTTT.

The chain uses TRBV2 and TRBJ2-1, with a tentative D call TRBD2 (6 bases). The germline CDR1 and CDR2 sequences are SNHLY and FYNNEI. Trimming stripped 4 bases from V and 14 bases from J, with 12 bases between. The CDR3 sequence is 11 residues long. CDR3 coding DNA: TGTGCCAGCAGTGGATCGCGGGAAGAGTTCTTC. This sequence encodes CASSGSREEFF.

CDR3 amino acids: CATSRDRGGTQYF. In DNA form, the CDR3 reads TGTGCCACCAGCAGAGATAGGGGGGGAACGCAGTATTTT. This chain links TRBV15 with TRBJ2-3; a possible D gene is TRBD2 (7 bases). V dropped 0 bases and J dropped 9 bases, with 10 bases sitting between them. The CDR3 is 13 amino acids. CDR1 is LNHNV and CDR2 is YYDKDF in the germline V gene (reference sequence).

J is TRBJ1-4 and V is TRBV28; weak D call: TRBD1 (6 bases). The CDR3 length is 14 residues. Germline assignment: CDR1 MDHEN and CDR2 SYDVKM. The germline V and J ends were trimmed by 6 bases and 7 bases, with 15 bases remaining between them. The chain's CDR3 is CASRGAGLSEKLFF. The CDR3 nucleotides read TGTGCCAGCAGGGGGGCAGGGTTGAGTGAAAAACTGTTTTTT.

The V and J genes are TRBV5-1 and TRBJ1-2, with no clear D. V shed 0 bases and J shed 2 bases, with 11 bases lying between them. The CDR3 has 15 amino acids. CDR1 is SGHRS and CDR2 is YFSETQ in the germline V gene. CDR3 sequence reads: CASSLGRTSNYGYTF. The CDR3 DNA reads TGCGCCAGCAGCTTGGGACGAACATCCAACTATGGCTACACCTTC.

In DNA form, the CDR3 reads TGTGCCAGCTCACCTCGGGTGACAGGGGTCTACGAGCAGTACTTC. It specifies CASSPRVTGVYEQYF. This chain links TRBV18 with TRBJ2-7, with 8 bases aligning to TRBD1. This CDR3 contains 15 residues. The trim removed 3 bases at V and 3 bases at J, leaving 7 bases unmatched. In germline, CDR1 is KGHSH, CDR2 LQKENI. The complete variable domain, with remaining parts taken from reference TRBV18 and TRBJ2-7, reads NAGVMQNPRHLVRRRGQEARLRCSPMKGHSHVYWYRQLPEEGLKFMVYLQKENIIDESGMPKERFSAEFPKEGPSILRIQQVVRGDSAAYFCASSPRVTGVYEQYFGPGTRLTVT.

The chain recombines TRBV4-2 with TRBJ2-3; TRBD1 agrees at 9 bases. Germline V lookup: CDR1 LGHNA, CDR2 YNFKEQ. J lost 0 bases, V lost 4 bases, and 8 bases had no gene match. The CDR3 consists of 17 residues. CDR3 coding DNA: TGTGCCAGCAGCCCCACCCTGGGACAGGGCAGCACAGATACGCAGTATTTT. This codes for CASSPTLGQGSTDTQYF.

This clone was observed a single time. This chain joins TRBV6-5 and TRBJ1-1; D not resolved. Germline CDR1 reads MNHEY; CDR2 reads SVGAGI. V lost 4 bases and J lost 1, with 16 bases in between. The CDR3 extends over 16 amino acids. The CDR3 is CASSFLRREQNTEAFF. The CDR3 DNA reads TGTGCCAGCAGTTTCCTCAGGAGGGAACAGAACACTGAAGCTTTCTTT.

The rearrangement joins TRBV27 to TRBJ2-3, with TRBD2 identical over 13 bases. J gave up 0 bases and V 2 bases, and 14 bases lay outside the gene matches. This CDR3 region has 21 residues. Germline CDR1 is MNHEY and CDR2 is SMNVEV (reference sequence). CDR3: CASSLAGGLAGVNPSTDTQYF. The CDR3 region has the DNA TGTGCCAGCAGTTTAGCGGGAGGACTAGCGGGAGTTAATCCTAGCACAGATACGCAGTATTTT.

This rearrangement joins TRBV5-5 to TRBJ2-2, with 8 bases that match TRBD1. The trim removed 4 bases at V and 0 bases at J, leaving 11 bases unmatched. CDR1 is SGHKS, CDR2 YYEKEE, per germline (reference sequence). The CDR3 covers 18 residues. The CDR3, as DNA: TGTGCCAGCAGCCGAGCTTTTAAGGACAGGGCGAACACCGGGGAGCTGTTTTTT. Amino acid sequence: CASSRAFKDRANTGELFF.

This clone was recorded a few times. CDR3 in amino acids: CASSHGTGVGGELFF. For the CDR3, the DNA is TGTGCCAGCTCACACGGGACAGGGGTCGGCGGGGAGCTGTTTTTT. V usage is TRBV18 and J usage is TRBJ2-2; 10 positions match TRBD1. Trimming at V came to 4 bases and at J to 7 bases, leaving 6 bases not matched to a gene. Looked up from germline, CDR1 is KGHSH and CDR2 is LQKENI. The CDR3 is 15 residues long.

The sample holds a few counts of this clone. The V gene is TRBV7-2, the J gene TRBJ1-2, with D uncertain. Trimming shortened V by 5 bases and J by 3 bases, and 7 bases separated the two germline ends. CDR3 length: 12 amino acids. Germline V CDR1 and CDR2: SGHTA, FQGNSA. CDR3 loop: CASSGLYYGYTF. The CDR3 DNA is TGTGCCAGCAGCGGGCTTTACTATGGCTACACCTTC.

J is TRBJ1-4 and V is TRBV4-1, with 8 bases aligning to TRBD1. The CDR3 has 16 residues. Germline loops: CDR1 MGHRA, CDR2 YSYEKL. The V and J ends lost 8 bases and 4 bases, in that order; junction bases with no gene match: 12. The CDR3 sequence is CASVNRQGQGNEKLFF. CDR3 nucleotide sequence: TGCGCCAGCGTAAATCGACAGGGGCAGGGTAATGAAAAACTGTTTTTT.

CDR3 loop: CASSKGQGSNEQFF. The CDR3 region has the DNA TGTGCCAGCAGTAAGGGACAGGGAAGCAATGAGCAGTTCTTC. The genes are TRBV6-5 and TRBJ2-1, with 9 bases lining up with TRBD1. Germline CDR1 reads MNHEY; CDR2 reads SVGAGI. J gave up 6 bases and V 5 bases, and 5 bases lay outside the gene matches. The CDR3 totals 14 residues.

The CDR3 protein is CASSSTGFGNTIYF. DNA for the CDR3: TGTGCCAGCAGTTCAACAGGGTTTGGAAACACCATATATTTT. This chain uses TRBV27 with TRBJ1-3, with D possibly being TRBD1 (6 bases). The CDR3 is 14 amino acids. V was clipped by 4 bases and J by 3 bases, with 10 bases between them. The germline CDR1 and CDR2 sequences are MNHEY and SMNVEV (reference sequence).